This TCR beta chain emerged from a study of regulatory T cells in long-lasting Graves disease. The table lists this clonotype with a few counts. Time point: newly diagnosed GD, antithyroid drugs for less than 3 months. Construction of the TCR library relied on RNA isolated from PBMCs. iRepertoire HTBI primers and Arm-PCR of CDR3 regions built TCR beta libraries. Via MiXCR, TCRdb re-called the multiplex PCR reads, giving one row per CDR3 protein. The sample has 550,000 to 700,000 distinct CDR3 sequences; around 16% are singletons. Separately, the same data were catalogued under a study of T cells in Graves' hyperthyroidism and ophthalmopathy.

The sequencing used peripheral blood mononuclear cells (PBMCs), collected at new diagnosis, from a patient treated with antithyroid drugs. This sequence originates from a man younger than 35 with Graves disease.

Here the CDR3 DNA reads TGCAGTGCTTCAGACTTTGAAGCTTTCTTT. Its protein is CSASDFEAFF. The chain recombines TRBV20-1 with TRBJ1-1; D ambiguous. Germline loops: CDR1 DFQATT, CDR2 SNEGSKA (reference sequence). The CDR3 loop spans 10 amino acids. V gave up 5 bases and J gave up 7 bases, with 8 bases separating them.